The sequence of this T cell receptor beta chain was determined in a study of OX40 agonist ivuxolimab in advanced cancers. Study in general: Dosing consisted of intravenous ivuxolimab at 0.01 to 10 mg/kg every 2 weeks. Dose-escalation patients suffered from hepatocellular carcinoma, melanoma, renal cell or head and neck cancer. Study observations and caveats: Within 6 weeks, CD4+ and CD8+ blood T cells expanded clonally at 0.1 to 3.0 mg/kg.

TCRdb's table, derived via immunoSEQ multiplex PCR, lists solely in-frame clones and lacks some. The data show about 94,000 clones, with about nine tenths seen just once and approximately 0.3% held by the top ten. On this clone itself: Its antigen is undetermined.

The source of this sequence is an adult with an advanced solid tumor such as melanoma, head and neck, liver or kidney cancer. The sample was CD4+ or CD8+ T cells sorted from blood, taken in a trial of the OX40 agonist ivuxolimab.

The CDR3 reads CASSGGDLYEQYF. CDR3 coding DNA: TGTGCCAGCAGTGGGGGGGACCTCTACGAGCAGTACTTC. The V and J genes are TRBV25-1 and TRBJ2-7, with D possibly TRBD2 on 6 matching bases. The length of the CDR3 is 13 residues. Trimming shortened V by 4 bases and J by 3 bases, and 10 bases separated the two germline ends. In germline, CDR1 is MGHDK, CDR2 SYGVNS.